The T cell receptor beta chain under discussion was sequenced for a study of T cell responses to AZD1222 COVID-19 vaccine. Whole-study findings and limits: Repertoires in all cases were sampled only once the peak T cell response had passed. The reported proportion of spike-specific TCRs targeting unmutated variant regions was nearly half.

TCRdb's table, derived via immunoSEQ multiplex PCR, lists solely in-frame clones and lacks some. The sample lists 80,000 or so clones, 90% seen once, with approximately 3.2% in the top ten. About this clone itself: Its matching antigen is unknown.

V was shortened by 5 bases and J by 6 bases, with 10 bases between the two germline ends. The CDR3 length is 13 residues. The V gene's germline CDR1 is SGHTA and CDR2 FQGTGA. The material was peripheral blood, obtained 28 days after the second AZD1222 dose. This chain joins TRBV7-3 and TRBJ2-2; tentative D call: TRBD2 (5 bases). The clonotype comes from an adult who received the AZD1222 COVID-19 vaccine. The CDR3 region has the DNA TGTGCCAGCAGCCCCTTGGAGGCCGGGGAGCTGTTTTTT. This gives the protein CASSPLEAGELFF. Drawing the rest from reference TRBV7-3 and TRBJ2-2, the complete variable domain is GAGVSQTPSNKVTEKGKYVELRCDPISGHTALYWYRQSLGQGPEFLIYFQGTGAADDSGLPNDRFFAVRPEGSVSTLKIQRTERGDSAVYLCASSPLEAGELFFGEGSRLTVL.